These T cell receptor beta chains were read from a single sample in a study of long-term antiretroviral therapy in people with HIV. Here immunoSEQ multiplex PCR was the method, and the copy in TCRdb shows in-frame clones only, minus some. The sample contains about 23,000 clones, roughly 80% of which appear only once. Material: unsorted PBMCs, obtained 1.6 years after starting antiretroviral therapy. The source is a man between 35 and 55 years old with HIV. Each CDR3 is given with its conserved first and last residue. D genes are given only for firm matches. For some rows the clone size is stated as once, few or many, or as a class when expanded; others skip it.

v_gene,abundance,d_gene,j_gene,CDR3aa,CDR3nt
TRBV4-1,few,NA,TRBJ1-2,CASSQGYGGAYGYTF,TGCGCCAGCAGCCAAGGCTATGGGGGGGCCTATGGCTACACCTTC
TRBV6-6,NA,NA,TRBJ2-1,CASRSGQSSYNEQFF,TGTGCCTCACGGTCCGGACAGTCCTCGTACAATGAGCAGTTCTTC
TRBV29-1,NA,TRBD1,TRBJ2-7,CSVEAPRGSSYEQYF,TGCAGCGTTGAGGCGCCCAGGGGGAGCTCCTACGAGCAGTACTTC
TRBV27,NA,NA,TRBJ1-2,CASSLNRGHYGYTF,TGTGCCAGCAGTCTTAATAGGGGCCACTATGGCTACACCTTC
TRBV7-9,few,TRBD1,TRBJ1-2,CASSYGQGGYTF,TGTGCCAGCAGCTATGGACAGGGTGGCTACACCTTC
TRBV7-8,few,TRBD1,TRBJ1-2,CASSSGQGLYGYTF,TGTGCCAGCAGCAGCGGACAGGGGTTATATGGCTACACCTTC
TRBV5-1,NA,NA,TRBJ1-3,CASSPAGNTIYF,TGCGCCAGCAGCCCGGCCGGCAACACCATATATTTT
TRBV16,NA,NA,TRBJ1-1,CASSQSGQGNTEAFF,TGTGCCAGCAGCCAATCCGGTCAGGGGAACACTGAAGCTTTCTTT
TRBV4-1,NA,NA,TRBJ1-4,CASSQVPGGGTYEKLFF,TGCGCCAGCAGCCAAGTTCCGGGAGGGGGGACTTATGAAAAACTGTTTTTT
TRBV7-9,NA,NA,TRBJ1-6,CASSLDQVRNSPLHF,TGTGCCAGCAGCTTAGACCAGGTGCGGAATTCACCCCTCCACTTT
TRBV10-3,NA,TRBD1,TRBJ1-1,CAISAPTGHTEAFF,TGTGCCATCAGTGCCCCGACAGGGCACACTGAAGCTTTCTTT
TRBV9,NA,NA,TRBJ2-2,CASSVDHRAVFSGELFF,TGTGCCAGCAGCGTAGATCACAGGGCGGTATTCTCCGGGGAGCTGTTTTTT
TRBV7-9,NA,TRBD2,TRBJ2-3,CASSPGGDSYYTDTQYF,TGTGCCAGCAGCCCGGGAGGGGACTCATACTACACAGATACGCAGTATTTT
TRBV5-6,NA,TRBD1,TRBJ2-7,CASSGDRVEQYF,TGTGCCAGCAGCGGCGACAGGGTCGAGCAGTACTTC
TRBV9,NA,NA,TRBJ2-2,CASSVDTGELFF,TGTGCCAGCAGCGTAGATACCGGGGAGCTGTTTTTT
TRBV19,NA,NA,TRBJ1-1,CASVKGQNTEAFF,TGTGCCAGTGTTAAGGGACAGAACACTGAAGCTTTCTTT
TRBV5-1,NA,NA,TRBJ2-3,CASTPGGTDTQYF,TGCGCCAGCACCCCTGGGGGCACAGATACGCAGTATTTT
TRBV6-1,NA,NA,TRBJ2-7,CASSEVKGTSTYEQYF,TGTGCCAGCAGTGAAGTAAAAGGGACTTCAACCTACGAGCAGTACTTC
TRBV2,NA,NA,TRBJ1-4,CASSSRPATNEKLFF,TGTGCCAGCAGTTCTCGACCCGCAACTAATGAAAAACTGTTTTTT